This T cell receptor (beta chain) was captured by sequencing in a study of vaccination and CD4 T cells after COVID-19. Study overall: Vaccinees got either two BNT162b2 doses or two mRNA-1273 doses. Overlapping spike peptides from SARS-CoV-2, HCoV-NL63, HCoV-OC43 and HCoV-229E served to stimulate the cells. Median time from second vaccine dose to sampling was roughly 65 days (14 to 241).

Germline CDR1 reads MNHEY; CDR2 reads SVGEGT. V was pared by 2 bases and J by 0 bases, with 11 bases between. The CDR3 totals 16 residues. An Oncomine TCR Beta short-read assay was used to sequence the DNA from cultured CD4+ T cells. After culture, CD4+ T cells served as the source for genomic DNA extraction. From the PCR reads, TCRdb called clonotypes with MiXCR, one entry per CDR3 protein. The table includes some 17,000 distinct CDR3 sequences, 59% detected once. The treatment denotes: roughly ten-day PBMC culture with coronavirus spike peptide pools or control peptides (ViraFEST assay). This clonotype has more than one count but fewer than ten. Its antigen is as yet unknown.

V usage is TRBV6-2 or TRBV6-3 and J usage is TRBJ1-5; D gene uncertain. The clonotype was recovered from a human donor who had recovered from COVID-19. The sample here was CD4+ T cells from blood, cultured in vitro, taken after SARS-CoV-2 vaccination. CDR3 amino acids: CASSYAKRGSNQPQHF. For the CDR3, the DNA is TGTGCCAGCAGTTACGCCAAACGGGGTAGCAATCAGCCCCAGCATTTT.